The subject of this entry is one TCR beta chain. The antigen it recognizes is unknown. Within one base of it there is no much larger clone, and no base qualities were kept. The junction carries 18 bases between V and J, which are trimmed by 1 base and 0 bases respectively. Looking up the germline V gene (reference sequence) yields CDR1 SGHAT and CDR2 FQDESV. The CDR3, cysteine through phenylalanine, is 18 amino acids long. The read is trimmed to its CDR3 DNA, 54 bases read in frame from base 1. The receptor library was made with PCR. TCRdb records Illumina HiSeq 2500 as the sequencer. To normalize quantification of the TCRbeta repertoire, the TCR libraries were built with molecular barcoding that relied on unique molecular identifiers. The public reads were quality trimmed at Q25 with fastp and then assembled into clones with MiXCR by TCRdb, keeping productive beta chains. Each CDR3 protein gets just one entry, which takes the most common genes and DNA from the rows behind it. The table for this sample lists about 230,000 distinct CDR3 sequences; 9.7% of them were counted only once. The ten largest make up around 5.1% of the sample.

The data stem from a study of T-cell reconstitution after alpha-beta-depleted transplantation in children (dated by TCRdb to 2015 to 2016). Turning to the overall study: Using TCR repertoire profiling, the study followed T-cell immune reconstitution in a quantitative way in children after TCRalphabeta/CD19-depleted allogeneic hematopoietic cell transplantation.

The starting material was PBMCs from the stem cell graft donor, obtained from the stem cell graft. The receptor was isolated from a human donor who donated a stem cell graft to a child with SCID. The rearrangement combines TRBV11-1 with TRBJ1-1; no D gene can be assigned with confidence. The CDR3 region: CASSLGAGSNSMNTEAFF. The nucleotides read TGTGCCAGCAGCTTAGGGGCCGGGTCCAACTCCATGAACACTGAAGCTTTCTTT. When the CDR3 is completed using the reference TRBV11-1 and TRBJ1-1 genes on either side, the full variable domain is EAEVAQSPRYKITEKSQAVAFWCDPISGHATLYWYRQILGQGPELLVQFQDESVVDDSQLPKDRFSAERLKGVDSTLKIQPAELGDSAMYLCASSLGAGSNSMNTEAFFGQGTRLTVV.